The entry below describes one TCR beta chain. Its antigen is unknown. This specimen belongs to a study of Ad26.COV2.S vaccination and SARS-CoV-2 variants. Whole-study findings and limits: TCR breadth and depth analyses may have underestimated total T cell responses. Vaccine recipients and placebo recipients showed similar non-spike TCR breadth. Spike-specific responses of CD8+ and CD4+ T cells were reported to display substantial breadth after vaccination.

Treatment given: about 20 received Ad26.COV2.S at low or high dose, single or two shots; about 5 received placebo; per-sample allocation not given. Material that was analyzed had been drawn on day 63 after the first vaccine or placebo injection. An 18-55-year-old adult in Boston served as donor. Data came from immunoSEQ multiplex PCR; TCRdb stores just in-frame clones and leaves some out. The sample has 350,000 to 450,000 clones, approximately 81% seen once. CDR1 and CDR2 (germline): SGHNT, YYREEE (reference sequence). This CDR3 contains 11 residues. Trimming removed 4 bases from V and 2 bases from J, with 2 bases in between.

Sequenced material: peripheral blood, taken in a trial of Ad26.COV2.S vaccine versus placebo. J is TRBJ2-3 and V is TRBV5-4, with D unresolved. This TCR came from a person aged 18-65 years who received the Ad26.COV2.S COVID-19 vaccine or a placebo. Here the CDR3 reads CASSITDTQYF. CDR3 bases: TGTGCCAGCAGCATCACAGATACGCAGTATTTT.